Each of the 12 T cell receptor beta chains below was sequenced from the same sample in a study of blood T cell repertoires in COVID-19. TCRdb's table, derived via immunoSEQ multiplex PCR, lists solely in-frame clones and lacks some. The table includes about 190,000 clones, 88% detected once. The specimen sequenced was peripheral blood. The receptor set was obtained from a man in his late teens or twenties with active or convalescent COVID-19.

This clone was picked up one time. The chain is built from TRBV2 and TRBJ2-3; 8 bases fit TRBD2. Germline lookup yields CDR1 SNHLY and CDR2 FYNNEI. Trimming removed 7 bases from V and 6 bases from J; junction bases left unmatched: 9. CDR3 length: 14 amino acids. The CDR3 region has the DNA TGTGCCAGCAAAGTCGGGGGGGCAACCGATACGCAGTATTTT. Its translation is CASKVGGATDTQYF. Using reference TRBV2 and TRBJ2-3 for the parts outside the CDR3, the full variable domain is EPEVTQTPSHQVTQMGQEVILRCVPISNHLYFYWYRQILGQKVEFLVSFYNNEISEKSEIFDDQFSVERPDGSNFTLKIRSTKLEDSAMYFCASKVGGATDTQYFGPGTRLTVL.

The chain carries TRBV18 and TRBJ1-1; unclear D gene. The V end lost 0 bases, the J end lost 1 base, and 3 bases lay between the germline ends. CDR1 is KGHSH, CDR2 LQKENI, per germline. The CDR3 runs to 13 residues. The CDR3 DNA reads TGTGCCAGCTCACCACCGAGGAACACTGAAGCTTTCTTT. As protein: CASSPPRNTEAFF.

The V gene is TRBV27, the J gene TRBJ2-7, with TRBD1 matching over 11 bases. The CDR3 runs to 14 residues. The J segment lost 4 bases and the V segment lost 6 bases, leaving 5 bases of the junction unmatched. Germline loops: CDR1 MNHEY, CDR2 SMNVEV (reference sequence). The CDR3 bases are TGTGCCAGCAGGGGACAGGGGGTAAAATACGAGCAGTACTTC. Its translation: CASRGQGVKYEQYF.

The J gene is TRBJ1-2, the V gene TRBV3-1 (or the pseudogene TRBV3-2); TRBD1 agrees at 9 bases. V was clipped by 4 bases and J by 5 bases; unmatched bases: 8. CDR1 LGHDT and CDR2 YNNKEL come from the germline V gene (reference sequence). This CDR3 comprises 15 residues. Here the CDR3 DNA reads TGTGCCAGCAGCCCTATACAGGGGGCGCGATATGGCTACACCTTC. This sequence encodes CASSPIQGARYGYTF.

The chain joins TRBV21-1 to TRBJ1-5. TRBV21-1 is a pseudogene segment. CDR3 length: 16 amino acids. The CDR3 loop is CASSKDRVIDNQPQHF. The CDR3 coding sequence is TGTGCCAGCAGCAAAGATCGGGTAATCGACAATCAGCCCCAGCATTTT.

The chain's CDR3 is CASSPGLAGLKETQYF. The CDR3 DNA is TGTGCCAGCAGTCCCGGACTAGCGGGCCTTAAAGAGACCCAGTACTTC. The chain is built from TRBV6-2 or TRBV6-3 and TRBJ2-5; 11 nucleotides match TRBD2. This CDR3 is built from 16 residues. V gave up 5 bases and J gave up 3 bases; unmatched junction bases: 8. Germline assignment: CDR1 MNHEY and CDR2 SVGEGT.

CDR3 residues: CASSQSFLGGLSGANVLTF. The CDR3 DNA sequence: TGCGCCAGCAGCCAATCATTTTTGGGGGGGCTTAGTGGGGCCAACGTCCTGACTTTC. This rearrangement joins TRBV4-1 to TRBJ2-6; D is possibly TRBD2 (7 bases). This CDR3 is built from 19 residues. Trimming took 2 bases from V and 3 from J, leaving 20 bases between them. Germline assignment: CDR1 MGHRA and CDR2 YSYEKL.

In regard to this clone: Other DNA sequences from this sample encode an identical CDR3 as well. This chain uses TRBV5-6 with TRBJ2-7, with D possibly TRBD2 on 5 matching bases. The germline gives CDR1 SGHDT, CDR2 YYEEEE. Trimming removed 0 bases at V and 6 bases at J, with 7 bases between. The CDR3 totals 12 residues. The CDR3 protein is CASSLVRGEQYF. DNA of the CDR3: TGTGCCAGCAGCTTGGTACGGGGCGAGCAGTACTTC.

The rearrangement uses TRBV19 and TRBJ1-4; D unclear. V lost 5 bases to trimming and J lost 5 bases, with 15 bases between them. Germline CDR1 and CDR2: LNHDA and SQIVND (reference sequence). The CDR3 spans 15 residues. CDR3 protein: CASSPALALNEKLFF. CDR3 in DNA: TGTGCCAGTAGTCCTGCCCTGGCCTTAAATGAAAAACTGTTTTTT.

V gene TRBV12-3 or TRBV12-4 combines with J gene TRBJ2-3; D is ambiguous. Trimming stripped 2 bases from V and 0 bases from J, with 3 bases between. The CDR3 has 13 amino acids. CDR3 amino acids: CASSLQSTDTQYF. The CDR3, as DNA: TGTGCCAGCAGTTTACAGAGCACAGATACGCAGTATTTT.

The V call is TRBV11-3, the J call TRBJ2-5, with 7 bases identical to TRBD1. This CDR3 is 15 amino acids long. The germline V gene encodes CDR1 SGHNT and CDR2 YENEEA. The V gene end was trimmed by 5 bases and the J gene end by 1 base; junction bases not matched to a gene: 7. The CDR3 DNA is TGTGCCAGCAGCGGAAGGACAGGCAGCCAAGAGACCCAGTACTTC. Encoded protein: CASSGRTGSQETQYF.

CDR3 nucleotides: TGTGCCAGCAGCTTGGTTTTGGGCCAGTCAAACACTGAAGCTTTCTTT. It is translated as CASSLVLGQSNTEAFF. The chain employs TRBV5-6 and TRBJ1-1; D uncertain. V lost 0 bases and J 2 bases, leaving 14 bases between the germline ends. Germline V gene sequence: CDR1 SGHDT, CDR2 YYEEEE. CDR3 length: 16 residues.